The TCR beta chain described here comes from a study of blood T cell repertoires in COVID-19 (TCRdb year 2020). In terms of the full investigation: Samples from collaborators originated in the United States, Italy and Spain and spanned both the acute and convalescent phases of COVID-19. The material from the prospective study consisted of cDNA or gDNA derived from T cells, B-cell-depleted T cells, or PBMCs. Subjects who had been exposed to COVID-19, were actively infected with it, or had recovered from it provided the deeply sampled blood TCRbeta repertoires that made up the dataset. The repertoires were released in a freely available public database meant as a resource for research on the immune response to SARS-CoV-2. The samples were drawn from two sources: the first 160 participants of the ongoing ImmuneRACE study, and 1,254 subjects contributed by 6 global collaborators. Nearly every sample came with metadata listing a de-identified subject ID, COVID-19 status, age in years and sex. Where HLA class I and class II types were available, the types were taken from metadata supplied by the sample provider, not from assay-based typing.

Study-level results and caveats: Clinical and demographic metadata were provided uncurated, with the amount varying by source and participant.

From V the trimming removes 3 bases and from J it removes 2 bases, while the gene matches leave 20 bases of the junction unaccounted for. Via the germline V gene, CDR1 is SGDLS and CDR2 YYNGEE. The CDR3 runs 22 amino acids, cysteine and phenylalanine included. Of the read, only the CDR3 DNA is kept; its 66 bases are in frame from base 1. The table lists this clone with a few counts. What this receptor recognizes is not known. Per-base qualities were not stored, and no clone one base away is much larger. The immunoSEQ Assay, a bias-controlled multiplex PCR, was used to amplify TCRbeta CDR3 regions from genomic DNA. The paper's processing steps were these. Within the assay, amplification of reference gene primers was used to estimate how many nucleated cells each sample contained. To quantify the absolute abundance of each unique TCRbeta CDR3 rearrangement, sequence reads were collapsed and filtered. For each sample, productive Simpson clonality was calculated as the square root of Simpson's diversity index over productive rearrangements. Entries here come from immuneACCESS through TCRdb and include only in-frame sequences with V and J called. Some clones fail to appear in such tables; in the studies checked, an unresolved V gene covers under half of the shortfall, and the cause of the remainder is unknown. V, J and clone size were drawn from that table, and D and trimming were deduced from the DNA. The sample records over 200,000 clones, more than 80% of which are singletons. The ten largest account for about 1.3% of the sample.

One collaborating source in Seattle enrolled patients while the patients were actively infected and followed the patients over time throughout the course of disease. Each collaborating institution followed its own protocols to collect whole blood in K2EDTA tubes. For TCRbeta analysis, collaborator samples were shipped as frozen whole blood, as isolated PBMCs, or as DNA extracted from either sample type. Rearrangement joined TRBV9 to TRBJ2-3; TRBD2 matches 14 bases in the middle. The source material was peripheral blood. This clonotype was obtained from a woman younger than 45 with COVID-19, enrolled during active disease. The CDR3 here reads CASSAGRVPGLAGDAPTDTQYF. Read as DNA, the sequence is TGTGCCAGCAGCGCGGGGAGGGTTCCGGGACTAGCGGGAGACGCTCCCACAGATACGCAGTATTTT.